This entry features one T cell receptor beta chain sequence. TCRdb keeps only in-frame clones here, not all; method: immunoSEQ multiplex PCR. The sample carries under 200,000 clones, 82% recorded once. Germline V CDR1 and CDR2: LNHDA, SQIVND (reference sequence). The CDR3 length is 17 residues. The junction had 7 bases not matched to a gene; V was cut back by 1 base and J by 1 base. These data originate in a study of blood T cell repertoires in COVID-19. The sequence derives from a woman aged 60 to 75 with acute COVID-19. This chain uses TRBV19 with TRBJ2-1; 7 bases align to TRBD1. Sequencing was performed on PBMCs or T cells enriched from blood (not recorded which). The CDR3 reads CASSIAFGGQSYNEQFF. The CDR3 DNA reads as TGTGCCAGTAGTATAGCCTTTGGGGGACAGTCCTACAATGAGCAGTTCTTC.